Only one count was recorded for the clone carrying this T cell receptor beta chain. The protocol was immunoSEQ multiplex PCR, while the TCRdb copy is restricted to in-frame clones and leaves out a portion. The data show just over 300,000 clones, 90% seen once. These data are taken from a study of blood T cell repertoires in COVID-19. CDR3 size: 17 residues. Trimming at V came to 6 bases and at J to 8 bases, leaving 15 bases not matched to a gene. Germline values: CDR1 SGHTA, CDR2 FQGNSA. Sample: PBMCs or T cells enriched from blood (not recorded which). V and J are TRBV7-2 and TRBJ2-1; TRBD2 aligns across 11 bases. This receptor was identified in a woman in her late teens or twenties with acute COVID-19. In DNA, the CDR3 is TGTGCCAGCAGTTTAAGGCTAGCGGGAGGCCCTTGGGATGAGCAGTTCTTC. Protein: CASSLRLAGGPWDEQFF.